This T cell receptor beta chain derives from a study of T cell responses to AZD1222 COVID-19 vaccine. Study-level findings and limits: Two AZD1222 doses significantly raised spike-specific TCR breadth and depth over controls.

Trimming cost V 4 bases and J 0 bases; bases outside gene matches: 12. The CDR3 runs 18 residues. Germline V gene data show CDR1 as LNHDA and CDR2 as SQIVND (reference sequence). Clones were read by immunoSEQ multiplex PCR, and TCRdb kept only the in-frame ones, dropping some. The sample records roughly 190,000 clones, approximately 90% being singletons. On this clone itself: As yet, its antigen is unknown.

The chain couples TRBV19 to TRBJ1-5, with 7 positions matching TRBD1. The origin of this receptor is an adult who received the AZD1222 COVID-19 vaccine. Source: peripheral blood, taken 28 days after the second AZD1222 dose. The CDR3 is CASSTRTGSPYSNQPQHF. The CDR3 DNA reads as TGTGCCAGTAGTACCAGGACAGGCTCCCCTTATAGCAATCAGCCCCAGCATTTT.